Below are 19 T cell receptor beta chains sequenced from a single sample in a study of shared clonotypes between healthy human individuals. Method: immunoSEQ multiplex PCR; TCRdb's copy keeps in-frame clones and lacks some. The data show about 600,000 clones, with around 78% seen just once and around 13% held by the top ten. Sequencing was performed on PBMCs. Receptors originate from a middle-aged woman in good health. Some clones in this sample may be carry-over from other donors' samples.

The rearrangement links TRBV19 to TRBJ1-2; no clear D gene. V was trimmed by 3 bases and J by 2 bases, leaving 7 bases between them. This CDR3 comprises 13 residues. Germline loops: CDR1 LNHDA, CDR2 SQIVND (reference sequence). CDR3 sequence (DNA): TGTGCCAGTAGTATCCGGCGGAACTATGGCTACACCTTC. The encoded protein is CASSIRRNYGYTF.

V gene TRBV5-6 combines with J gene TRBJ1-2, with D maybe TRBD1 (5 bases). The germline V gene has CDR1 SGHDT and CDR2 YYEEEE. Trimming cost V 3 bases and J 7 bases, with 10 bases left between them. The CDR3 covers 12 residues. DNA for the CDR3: TGTGCCAGCAGCTGGGACTGGGGTGGCTACACCTTC. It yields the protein CASSWDWGGYTF.

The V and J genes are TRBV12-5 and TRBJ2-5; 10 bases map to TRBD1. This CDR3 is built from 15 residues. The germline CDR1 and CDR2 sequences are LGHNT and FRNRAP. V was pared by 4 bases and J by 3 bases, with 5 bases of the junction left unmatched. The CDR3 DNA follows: TGTGCTAGTGGTTGTAGGGACAGGGGTAAAGAGACCCAGTACTTC. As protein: CASGCRDRGKETQYF.

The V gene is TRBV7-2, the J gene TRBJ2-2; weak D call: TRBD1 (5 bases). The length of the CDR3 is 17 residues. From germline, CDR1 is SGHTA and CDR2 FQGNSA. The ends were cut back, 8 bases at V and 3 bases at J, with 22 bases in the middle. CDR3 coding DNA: TGTGCCAGCGGTTCTAAGGGGCCTGCGTTGGACACCGGGGAGCTGTTTTTT. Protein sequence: CASGSKGPALDTGELFF. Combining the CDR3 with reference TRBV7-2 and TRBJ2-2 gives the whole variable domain GAGVSQSPSNKVTEKGKDVELRCDPISGHTALYWYRQSLGQGLEFLIYFQGNSAPDKSGLPSDRFSAERTGGSVSTLTIQRTQQEDSAVYLCASGSKGPALDTGELFFGEGSRLTVL.

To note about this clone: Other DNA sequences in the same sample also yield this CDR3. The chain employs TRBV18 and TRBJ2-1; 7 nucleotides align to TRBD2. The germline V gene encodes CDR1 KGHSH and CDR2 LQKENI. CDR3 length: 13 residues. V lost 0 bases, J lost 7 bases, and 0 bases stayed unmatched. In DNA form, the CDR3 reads TGTGCCAGCTCACCACCCGGGGGGAATGAGCAGTTCTTC. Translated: CASSPPGGNEQFF.

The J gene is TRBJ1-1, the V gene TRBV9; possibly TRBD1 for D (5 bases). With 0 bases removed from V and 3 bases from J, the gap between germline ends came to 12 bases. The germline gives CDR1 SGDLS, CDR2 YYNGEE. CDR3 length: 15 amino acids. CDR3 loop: CASSVEGIADTEAFF. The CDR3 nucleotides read TGTGCCAGCAGCGTAGAGGGGATCGCGGACACTGAAGCTTTCTTT.

CDR3 sequence reads: CASSLARTGENEKLFF. The CDR3 coding sequence is TGTGCCAGCAGCTTAGCCCGGACAGGCGAGAATGAAAAACTGTTTTTT. The genes are TRBV7-9 and TRBJ1-4, with 7 bases aligning to TRBD1. Per the germline V gene, CDR1 is SEHNR and CDR2 is FQNEAQ (reference sequence). The CDR3 totals 16 residues. With 0 bases clipped from V and 5 bases from J, the junction kept 6 bases outside the gene matches. The entire variable domain, with the rest obtained from reference TRBV7-9 and TRBJ1-4, is as follows: DTGVSQNPRHKITKRGQNVTFRCDPISEHNRLYWYRQTLGQGPEFLTYFQNEAQLEKSRLLSDRFSAERPKGSFSTLEIQRTEQGDSAMYLCASSLARTGENEKLFFGSGTQLSVL.

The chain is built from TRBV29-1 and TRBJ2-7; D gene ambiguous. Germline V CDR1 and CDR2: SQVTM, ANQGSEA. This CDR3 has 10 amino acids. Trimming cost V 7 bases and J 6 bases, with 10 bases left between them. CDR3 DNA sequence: TGCAGCGCCCAAGGCCCCGAGCAGTACTTC. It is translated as CSAQGPEQYF.

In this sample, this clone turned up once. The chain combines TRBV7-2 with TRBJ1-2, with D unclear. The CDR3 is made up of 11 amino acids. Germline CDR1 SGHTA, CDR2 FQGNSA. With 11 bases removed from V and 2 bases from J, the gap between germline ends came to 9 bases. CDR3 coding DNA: TGTGCCGCCGGGGAAAACTATGGCTACACCTTC. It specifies CAAGENYGYTF.

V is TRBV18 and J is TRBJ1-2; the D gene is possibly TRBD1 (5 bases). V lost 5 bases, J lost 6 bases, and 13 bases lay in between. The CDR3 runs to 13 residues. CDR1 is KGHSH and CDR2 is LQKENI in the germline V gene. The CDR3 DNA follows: TGTGCCAGCTCATCAAGACAGAAAGATGGCTACACCTTC. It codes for CASSSRQKDGYTF. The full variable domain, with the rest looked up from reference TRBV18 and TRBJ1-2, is NAGVMQNPRHLVRRRGQEARLRCSPMKGHSHVYWYRQLPEEGLKFMVYLQKENIIDESGMPKERFSAEFPKEGPSILRIQQVVRGDSAAYFCASSSRQKDGYTFGSGTRLTVV.

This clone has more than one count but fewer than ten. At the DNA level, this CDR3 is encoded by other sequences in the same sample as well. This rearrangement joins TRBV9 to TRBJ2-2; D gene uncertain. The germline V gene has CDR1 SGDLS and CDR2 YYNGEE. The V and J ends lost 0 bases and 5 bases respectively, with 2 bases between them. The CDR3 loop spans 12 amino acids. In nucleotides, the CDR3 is TGTGCCAGCAGCGTAGTAACCGGGGAGCTGTTTTTT. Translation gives CASSVVTGELFF.

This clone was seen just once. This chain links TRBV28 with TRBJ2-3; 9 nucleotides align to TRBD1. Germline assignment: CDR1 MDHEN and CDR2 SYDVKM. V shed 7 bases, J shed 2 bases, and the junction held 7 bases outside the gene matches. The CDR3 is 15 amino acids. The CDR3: CASTGTGTITDTQYF. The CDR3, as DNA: TGTGCCAGCACTGGGACAGGGACGATCACAGATACGCAGTATTTT.

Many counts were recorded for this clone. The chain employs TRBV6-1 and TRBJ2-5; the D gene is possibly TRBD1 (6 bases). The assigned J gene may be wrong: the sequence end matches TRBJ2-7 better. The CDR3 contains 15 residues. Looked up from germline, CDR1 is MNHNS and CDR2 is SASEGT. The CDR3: CASSESVGAPYEQYF. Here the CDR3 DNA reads TGTGCCAGCAGTGAAAGTGTGGGGGCCCCCTACGAGCAGTACTTC.

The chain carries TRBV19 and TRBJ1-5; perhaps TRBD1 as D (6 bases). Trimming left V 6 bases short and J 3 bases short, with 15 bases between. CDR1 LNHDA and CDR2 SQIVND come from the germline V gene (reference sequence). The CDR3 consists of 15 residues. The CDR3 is CASSGQQGYNQPQHF. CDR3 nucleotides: TGTGCCAGTAGCGGACAACAGGGCTACAATCAGCCCCAGCATTTT.

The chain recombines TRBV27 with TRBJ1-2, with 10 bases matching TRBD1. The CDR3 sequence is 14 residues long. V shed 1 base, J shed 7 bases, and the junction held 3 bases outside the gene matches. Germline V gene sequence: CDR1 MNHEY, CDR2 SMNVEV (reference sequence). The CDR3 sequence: CASSLFRDRGGYTF. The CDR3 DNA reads TGTGCCAGCAGTTTATTCCGGGACAGGGGTGGCTACACCTTC.

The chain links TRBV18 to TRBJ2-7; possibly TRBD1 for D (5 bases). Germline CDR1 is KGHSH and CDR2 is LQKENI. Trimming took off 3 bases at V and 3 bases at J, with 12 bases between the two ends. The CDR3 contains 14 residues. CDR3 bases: TGTGCCAGCTCACCGGCAGGGAAGGACTACGAGCAGTACTTC. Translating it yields CASSPAGKDYEQYF.

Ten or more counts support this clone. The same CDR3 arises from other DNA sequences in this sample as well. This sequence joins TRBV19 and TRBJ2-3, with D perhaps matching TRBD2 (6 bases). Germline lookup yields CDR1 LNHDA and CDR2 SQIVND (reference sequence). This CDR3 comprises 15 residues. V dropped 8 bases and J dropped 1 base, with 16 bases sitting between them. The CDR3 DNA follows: TGTGCCAGTTCCTTCGGGGGAGGTGGCACAGATACGCAGTATTTT. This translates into CASSFGGGGTDTQYF.

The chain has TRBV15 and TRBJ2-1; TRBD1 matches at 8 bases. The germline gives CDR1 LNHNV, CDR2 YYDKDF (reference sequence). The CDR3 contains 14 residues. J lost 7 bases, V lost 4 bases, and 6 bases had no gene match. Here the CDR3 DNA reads TGTGCCACCAGCACCGACAGGGGAGTTAATGAGCAGTTCTTC. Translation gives CATSTDRGVNEQFF.

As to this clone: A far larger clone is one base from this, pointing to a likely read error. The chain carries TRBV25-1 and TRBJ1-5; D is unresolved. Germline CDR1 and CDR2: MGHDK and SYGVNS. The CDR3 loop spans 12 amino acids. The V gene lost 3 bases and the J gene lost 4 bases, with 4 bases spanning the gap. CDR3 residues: CASSEGNQPQHF. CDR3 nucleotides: TGTGCCAGCAGTGAGGGGAATCAGCCCCAGCATTTT. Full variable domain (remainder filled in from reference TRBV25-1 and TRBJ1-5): EADIYQTPRYLVIGTGKKITLECSQTMGHDKMYWYQQDPGMELHLIHYSYGVNSTEKGDLSSESTVSRIRTEHFPLTLESARPSHTSQYLCASSEGNQPQHFGDGTRLSIL.